The subject of this entry is one T cell receptor beta chain. Its antigen remains unidentified. Described time point: patch test 3, about 24 weeks after DPC sensitization. Treatment noted: therapeutic diphenylcyclopropenone sensitization with weekly scalp DPC. The drawing of blood occurred before each patch test was applied. The donor pool consisted of alopecia patients aged 18 to 70 years, considered suitable for DPC. Germline V gene data show CDR1 as MNHEY and CDR2 as SVGAGI. This CDR3 region has 13 residues. The data are from a study of human T cells and chemical hapten exposure. Each CDR3 protein gets one entry after TCRdb re-called the RACE reads with MiXCR. The data show some 110,000 distinct CDR3 sequences, with over 9% seen just once and around 2.2% held by the top ten. Study-level findings and limits: With DPC sensitization, TCRs exceeding 1 in 1000 frequency showed no change.

The sequences come from whole blood, collected in connection with sensitization to the hapten diphenylcyclopropenone (DPC). The chain couples TRBV6-5 to TRBJ1-4, with D perhaps TRBD1 (6 bases). This clonotype was sampled from a woman in her fifties or sixties with alopecia areata. Some clones in this sample may be carry-over from other donors' samples. CDR3 residues: CASRGSISEKLFF. The CDR3 DNA follows: TGTGCTTCCAGGGGCAGTATTTCCGAAAAACTGTTTTTT.